The 22 T cell receptor beta chains in this list originate from one sample, sequenced in a study of blood T cell repertoires in COVID-19. Clones were sequenced by immunoSEQ multiplex PCR, and TCRdb holds only the in-frame ones, with some missing. This sample has about 28,000 clones, with 85% to 95% found just once. Sequenced material: peripheral blood. The receptor source for this set is a woman in her 70s with COVID-19, enrolled during active disease.

V and J are TRBV29-1 and TRBJ2-2, with TRBD2 matching 7 bases. There are 14 residues in the CDR3. With 4 bases clipped from V and 1 base from J, the junction kept 3 bases outside the gene matches. The germline gives CDR1 SQVTM, CDR2 ANQGSEA. CDR3 sequence (DNA): TGCAGCGTTGCCGCTAGCGGGAACACCGGGGAGCTGTTTTTT. As protein: CSVAASGNTGELFF.

The chain links TRBV6-1 to TRBJ2-7; 7 nucleotides agree with TRBD2. Germline trimming cut 2 bases from V and 4 bases from J; bases unmatched to any gene: 8. CDR3 length: 15 residues. In germline, CDR1 is MNHNS, CDR2 SASEGT. Written as DNA, the CDR3 is TGTGCCAGCAGTGAAATGGGGGGAGGGCCTTACGAGCAGTACTTC. This encodes CASSEMGGGPYEQYF.

The J gene is TRBJ1-5, the V gene TRBV10-3; D is perhaps TRBD1 (5 bases). Germline CDR1 ENHRY, CDR2 SYGVKD. Deletions cut 3 bases from V and 5 bases from J, with 14 bases between. The CDR3 totals 15 residues. The CDR3 sequence: CAISEGTVPDQPQHF. The CDR3 nucleotides are TGTGCCATCAGTGAAGGGACTGTCCCCGATCAGCCCCAGCATTTT.

The rearrangement joins TRBV7-8 to TRBJ1-3; D possibly corresponds to TRBD1 (6 bases). Trimming left V 3 bases short and J 3 bases short, with 9 bases between. The CDR3 extends over 14 amino acids. The V gene's germline CDR1 is SGHVS and CDR2 FQNEAQ. The CDR3 is CASSFRGNGNTIYF. DNA of the CDR3: TGTGCCAGCAGCTTTAGGGGGAATGGAAACACCATATATTTT. The full variable domain, with the rest looked up from reference TRBV7-8 and TRBJ1-3, is GAGVSQSPRYKVAKRGQDVALRCDPISGHVSLFWYQQALGQGPEFLTYFQNEAQLDKSGLPSDRFFAERPEGSVSTLKIQRTQQEDSAVYLCASSFRGNGNTIYFGEGSWLTVV.

The chain links TRBV2 to TRBJ2-1, with 11 bases matching TRBD1. The CDR3 has 15 amino acids. V dropped 7 bases and J dropped 7; count of bases not matched to a gene: 9. Germline assignment: CDR1 SNHLY and CDR2 FYNNEI. The CDR3 protein is CASNTAGTGGNEQFF. The CDR3 region has the DNA TGTGCCAGCAATACCGCCGGGACAGGGGGGAATGAGCAGTTCTTC.

The table lists this clone with a count of one. The gene calls are TRBV15 and TRBJ1-3; unclear D gene. The germline V and J ends were trimmed by 0 bases and 1 base, with 13 bases remaining between them. Germline V gives CDR1 LNHNV, CDR2 YYDKDF (reference sequence). The CDR3 contains 17 residues. The chain's CDR3 is CATSRDYPVASGNTIYF. Written as DNA, the CDR3 is TGTGCCACCAGCAGAGATTATCCAGTGGCATCTGGAAACACCATATATTTT.

The rearrangement links TRBV14 to TRBJ2-5; 12 nucleotides match TRBD2. This CDR3 region has 15 residues. Germline V CDR1 and CDR2: SGHDN, FVKESK. V gave up 6 bases and J gave up 3 bases; unmatched junction bases: 5. The CDR3 DNA reads as TGTGCCAGCAGTCATCTAGCGGGAGGGGAAGAGACCCAGTACTTC. Translation: CASSHLAGGEETQYF.

In nucleotides, the CDR3 is TGCAGTGCTAGTGCCTGGGACAGGGCCAGGCAGCCCCAGCATTTT. This gives the protein CSASAWDRARQPQHF. This chain joins TRBV20-1 and TRBJ1-5; TRBD1 agrees at 9 bases. Per the germline V gene, CDR1 is DFQATT and CDR2 is SNEGSKA (reference sequence). The length of the CDR3 is 15 residues. The V segment lost 3 bases and the J segment 7 bases; nucleotides outside the gene matches: 10.

The V call is TRBV5-4, the J call TRBJ1-2, with 7 bases matching TRBD1. Germline values: CDR1 SGHNT, CDR2 YYREEE (reference sequence). There are 19 residues in the CDR3. V shed 2 bases, J shed 0 bases, and the junction held 16 bases outside the gene matches. The CDR3 here is CASSLRRGQAGATNYGYTF. CDR3 sequence (DNA): TGTGCCAGCAGCTTACGCAGAGGACAGGCTGGGGCGACTAACTATGGCTACACCTTC.

This clone was seen just once. This sequence joins TRBV11-3 and TRBJ2-2; D is ambiguous. The CDR3 totals 14 residues. The V gene's germline CDR1 is SGHNT and CDR2 YENEEA. The V end lost 8 bases, the J end lost 6 bases, and 16 bases lay between the germline ends. This CDR3 is CASGSVLTPGELFF. CDR3 in DNA: TGTGCCAGCGGATCGGTTTTGACACCCGGGGAGCTGTTTTTT.

The chain recombines TRBV4-1 with TRBJ2-1; TRBD2 aligns across 9 bases. Germline V lookup: CDR1 MGHRA, CDR2 YSYEKL. Trimming cost V 2 bases and J 5 bases; bases outside gene matches: 4. CDR3 size: 15 residues. The CDR3 DNA sequence: TGCGCCAGCAGCCAATTAGCGGGAGTCAACAATGAGCAGTTCTTC. Encoded protein: CASSQLAGVNNEQFF.

In its sample, this clone was seen once. This sequence joins TRBV4-3 and TRBJ1-5; 8 nucleotides match TRBD1. The CDR3 is made up of 16 amino acids. Germline loops: CDR1 LGHNA, CDR2 YSLEER. Unmatched junction bases numbered 3, after V lost 0 bases and J lost 2 bases. CDR3 protein: CASSQERGQGNQPQHF. For the CDR3, the DNA is TGCGCCAGCAGCCAAGAAAGGGGACAGGGCAATCAGCCCCAGCATTTT.

This sequence joins TRBV9 and TRBJ2-5, with a possible D match to TRBD1 (5 bases). The CDR3 covers 15 residues. Germline CDR1 reads SGDLS; CDR2 reads YYNGEE. The V and J ends lost 4 bases and 5 bases respectively, with 18 bases between them. CDR3 residues: CASSPRKGSRETQYF. The CDR3 coding sequence is TGTGCCAGCAGCCCGAGAAAGGGGTCTAGGGAGACCCAGTACTTC.

This clone has just one count. The chain is built from TRBV19 and TRBJ2-3, with TRBD2 identical over 7 bases. The CDR3 contains 16 residues. Germline CDR1 is LNHDA and CDR2 is SQIVND (reference sequence). Losses at the gene ends were 8 bases for V and 0 bases for J; bases not matched to a gene: 11. CDR3 sequence reads: CASSSVGAGSTDTQYF. Here the CDR3 DNA reads TGTGCCAGTTCATCCGTGGGAGCGGGAAGCACAGATACGCAGTATTTT.

The chain couples TRBV28 to TRBJ1-1; 10 bases map to TRBD1. The length of the CDR3 is 14 residues. Germline V lookup: CDR1 MDHEN, CDR2 SYDVKM. J lost 6 bases, V lost 6 bases, and 7 bases had no gene match. DNA of the CDR3: TGTGCCAGCAGATCCGGGACAGGGGAGGCTGAAGCTTTCTTT. It encodes CASRSGTGEAEAFF.

The rearrangement joins TRBV19 to TRBJ1-4; 7 positions agree with TRBD1. In germline, CDR1 is LNHDA, CDR2 SQIVND (reference sequence). V lost 6 bases, J lost 4 bases, and 5 bases stayed unmatched. The CDR3 contains 14 residues. The CDR3 loop is CASRRDSYNEKLFF. The CDR3 nucleotides are TGTGCCAGTAGACGGGACAGTTATAATGAAAAACTGTTTTTT. Complete variable domain (other parts from reference TRBV19 and TRBJ1-4): DGGITQSPKYLFRKEGQNVTLSCEQNLNHDAMYWYRQDPGQGLRLIYYSQIVNDFQKGDIAEGYSVSREKKESFPLTVTSAQKNPTAFYLCASRRDSYNEKLFFGSGTQLSVL.

The chain recombines TRBV7-9 with TRBJ2-3; weak D call: TRBD1 (6 bases). The CDR3 length is 14 residues. Germline CDR1 is SEHNR and CDR2 is FQNEAQ (reference sequence). V gave up 2 bases and J gave up 3 bases, with 9 bases separating them. CDR3 loop: CASSLTGITDTQYF. DNA for the CDR3: TGTGCCAGCAGCTTAACAGGGATTACAGATACGCAGTATTTT.

V gene TRBV29-1 combines with J gene TRBJ2-1, with TRBD1 identical over 7 bases. CDR1 and CDR2 (germline): SQVTM, ANQGSEA. The CDR3 spans 14 residues. V dropped 4 bases and J dropped 1; count of bases not matched to a gene: 4. Here the CDR3 reads CSVGRQGSYNEQFF. The CDR3 nucleotides are TGCAGCGTTGGTAGACAGGGTTCCTACAATGAGCAGTTCTTC.

The count of this clone is one. The V call is TRBV29-1, the J call TRBJ2-1; 7 nucleotides line up with TRBD1. Germline loops: CDR1 SQVTM, CDR2 ANQGSEA. V trimming: 6 bases; J trimming: 7 bases; junction bases outside the gene matches: 3. This CDR3 comprises 11 residues. Here the CDR3 DNA reads TGCAGCGTGGCGACAGGGAATGAGCAGTTCTTC. It codes for CSVATGNEQFF.

This clone was observed once. The chain recombines TRBV28 with TRBJ1-6; possible D gene TRBD1, 6 bases. Germline assignment: CDR1 MDHEN and CDR2 SYDVKM. The CDR3 runs 14 residues. V was clipped by 10 bases and J by 1 base, with 11 bases between them. CDR3 DNA sequence: TGTGCCATTAAACAGGGATCCTATAATTCACCCCTCCACTTT. Translation gives CAIKQGSYNSPLHF.

The chain combines TRBV3-1 (or the pseudogene TRBV3-2) with TRBJ1-2; D unresolved. Trimming pared 3 bases from V and 4 bases from J, leaving 21 bases between. From germline, CDR1 is LGHDT and CDR2 YNNKEL (reference sequence). CDR3 length: 17 residues. The CDR3 DNA sequence: TGTGCCAGCAGCCACCCCCCGGGGAGGGTTTCATCCTATGGCTACACCTTC. This sequence encodes CASSHPPGRVSSYGYTF.

This chain joins TRBV7-8 and TRBJ2-7; 9 nucleotides line up with TRBD2. Germline V CDR1 and CDR2: SGHVS, FQNEAQ. The CDR3 has 18 amino acids. V was clipped by 1 base and J by 2 bases; unmatched bases: 12. The CDR3 loop reads CASSLVMPSGAYPYEQYF. The CDR3 nucleotides read TGTGCCAGCAGCTTAGTAATGCCTAGCGGGGCGTATCCCTACGAGCAGTACTTC.